This T cell receptor beta chain was sequenced in a study of OX40 agonist ivuxolimab in advanced cancers. About the study: Partial responses were achieved by three patients, one with hepatocellular carcinoma and two with cutaneous melanoma.

CDR3 length: 16 amino acids. Per germline, CDR1 MGHRA and CDR2 YSYEKL. Germline trimming cut 0 bases from V and 1 base from J; bases unmatched to any gene: 6. Overall study findings and caveats: In general, CD8+ T cells held more expanded clones than CD4+ did, on average. Clonal expansion by week 6 occurred in CD4+ and CD8+ blood T cells (at 0.1 to 3.0 mg/kg).

Libraries were prepared by immunoSEQ multiplex PCR; TCRdb keeps only in-frame clonotypes and omits some of them. Of about 59,000 clones detected, 84% appear once; the ten largest clones hold roughly 1.9%. To note about this clone: No antigen is known for it.

V gene TRBV4-1 combines with J gene TRBJ2-7; 7 positions agree with TRBD2. This specimen was CD4+ or CD8+ T cells sorted from blood, taken in a trial of the OX40 agonist ivuxolimab. This sequence originates from an adult with an advanced solid tumor such as melanoma, head and neck, liver or kidney cancer. DNA for the CDR3: TGCGCCAGCAGCCAAGATCCAAGTAGCGGGTCCTACGAGCAGTACTTC. Translating gives CASSQDPSSGSYEQYF.